What follows are 10 T cell receptor beta chains derived from one specimen sequenced in a study of blood T cell repertoires in COVID-19. Some clones are missing from TCRdb's copy, which holds only in-frame ones; the method was immunoSEQ multiplex PCR. The sample lists 220,000 or so clones; roughly 90% were seen once. The sample consisted of peripheral blood. Receptors originate from a man in his fifties or sixties who had recovered from COVID-19.

This chain uses TRBV13 with TRBJ2-3; TRBD2 agrees at 8 bases. With V trimmed by 3 bases and J by 1 base, 3 bases remained unmatched. CDR1 is PRHDT and CDR2 is FYEKMQ in the germline V gene (reference sequence). There are 15 residues in the CDR3. CDR3 in amino acids: CASSFTAGGTDTQYF. The CDR3 region has the DNA TGTGCCAGCAGCTTCACAGCGGGGGGCACAGATACGCAGTATTTT.

The chain carries TRBV6-1 and TRBJ1-4; 8 bases line up with TRBD1. This CDR3 spans 15 amino acids. J was trimmed by 6 bases and V by 1 base; bases with no gene match: 4. CDR1 and CDR2 (germline): MNHNS, SASEGT. Here the CDR3 reads CASSEDTGGYEKLFF. Written as DNA, the CDR3 is TGTGCCAGCAGTGAAGACACAGGGGGTTATGAAAAACTGTTTTTT.

The CDR3 reads CAISEGGFSYGYTF. For the CDR3, the DNA is TGTGCCATCAGTGAGGGGGGGTTTAGCTATGGCTACACCTTC. V is TRBV10-3 and J is TRBJ1-2, with a tentative D call TRBD1 (5 bases). The V end was cut by 2 bases, the J end by 4 bases, with 11 bases between. The CDR3 runs to 14 residues. The germline V gene encodes CDR1 ENHRY and CDR2 SYGVKD.

This chain links TRBV5-1 with TRBJ1-5; D not resolved. The CDR3 length is 16 residues. The V end was cut by 0 bases, the J end by 1 base, with 11 bases between. Germline loops: CDR1 SGHRS, CDR2 YFSETQ. CDR3 nucleotide sequence: TGCGCCAGCAGCTTGGATGCGGGAAGGAGCAATCAGCCCCAGCATTTT. This sequence encodes CASSLDAGRSNQPQHF. The full variable domain, with the rest looked up from reference TRBV5-1 and TRBJ1-5, is KAGVTQTPRYLIKTRGQQVTLSCSPISGHRSVSWYQQTPGQGLQFLFEYFSETQRNKGNFPGRFSGRQFSNSRSEMNVSTLELGDSALYLCASSLDAGRSNQPQHFGDGTRLSIL.

The chain recombines TRBV27 with TRBJ2-1; tentative D call: TRBD1 (6 bases). V was clipped by 2 bases and J by 4 bases, with 15 bases between them. The germline V gene encodes CDR1 MNHEY and CDR2 SMNVEV (reference sequence). The CDR3 has 16 amino acids. Written as DNA, the CDR3 is TGTGCCAGCAGTTTACCGACAGGAGGATATTACAATGAGCAGTTCTTC. Translating gives CASSLPTGGYYNEQFF.

The chain employs TRBV10-2 and TRBJ2-1; TRBD2 is a possible D gene (6 bases). Trimming cost V 7 bases and J 1 base, with 8 bases left between them. Germline V gives CDR1 WSHSY, CDR2 SAAADI. The CDR3 is 13 amino acids. CDR3 in DNA: TGCGCCAGCAAGGCGGGGTCCTACAATGAGCAGTTCTTC. Its protein is CASKAGSYNEQFF.

This clone has a handful of counts. The chain links TRBV5-1 to TRBJ1-4; D may be TRBD1 (5 bases). The CDR3 has 14 residues. The germline V and J ends were trimmed by 3 bases and 8 bases, with 14 bases remaining between them. Germline CDR1 reads SGHRS; CDR2 reads YFSETQ. The CDR3 bases are TGCGCCAGCAGCTCCGGCCGGGGGGAGGAAAAACTGTTTTTT. The encoded protein is CASSSGRGEEKLFF.

V and J are TRBV30 and TRBJ2-7; D unclear. The germline V and J ends were trimmed by 0 bases and 3 bases, with 6 bases remaining between them. The CDR3 covers 12 residues. Germline values: CDR1 GTSNPN, CDR2 SVGIG (reference sequence). The CDR3 DNA reads TGTGCCTGGAGTGTACCACACTACGAGCAGTACTTC. This gives the protein CAWSVPHYEQYF.

V usage is TRBV24-1 and J usage is TRBJ2-5; no clear D gene. V gave up 3 bases and J gave up 4 bases, with 2 bases separating them. In germline, CDR1 is KGHDR, CDR2 SFDVKD. The CDR3 loop spans 11 amino acids. CDR3 DNA sequence: TGTGCCACCAGTGATCGAGAGACCCAGTACTTC. This gives the protein CATSDRETQYF.

This clone was detected once. The chain combines TRBV29-1 with TRBJ2-7; 7 bases line up with TRBD1. The CDR3 runs to 12 residues. V lost 6 bases, J lost 2 bases, and 4 bases stayed unmatched. From germline, CDR1 is SQVTM and CDR2 ANQGSEA. CDR3 nucleotide sequence: TGCAGCGTGCGGACAGGTACCTACGAGCAGTACTTC. Its translation: CSVRTGTYEQYF.